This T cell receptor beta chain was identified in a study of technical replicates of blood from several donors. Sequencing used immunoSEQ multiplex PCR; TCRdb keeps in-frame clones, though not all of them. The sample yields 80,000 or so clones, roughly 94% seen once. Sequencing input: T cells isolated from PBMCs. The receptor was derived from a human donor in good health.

The CDR3 coding sequence is TGTGCCAGCAGTTTAAAAGGTAGCAGGGCCGGTAGCGAGCAGTACTTC. Encoded protein: CASSLKGSRAGSEQYF. The chain recombines TRBV27 with TRBJ2-7; tentative D call: TRBD1 (5 bases). Germline-derived CDR1 and CDR2 are MNHEY and SMNVEV (reference sequence). The CDR3 length is 16 residues. The V gene lost 2 bases and the J gene lost 6 bases, with 20 bases spanning the gap.